This TCR beta chain was retrieved from a study of a mutant IDH1 vaccine in newly diagnosed glioma. In the study overall: The patients received vaccinations eight times, in weeks 1, 3, 5, 7, 11, 15, 19 and 23. Among treated patients, about 60% were male and about 40% female, and mean age was approximately 43 years.

Assay: immunoSEQ multiplex PCR; the TCRdb copy retains only in-frame clones and omits some. The sample carries 100,000 to 150,000 clones, roughly 75% recorded once. A note on this clone: The antigen is unknown.

In germline, CDR1 is SGHTA, CDR2 FQGNSA. Trimming removed 5 bases from V and 4 bases from J, with 8 bases in between. The CDR3 covers 12 residues. Time point indicated: week 11, during vaccination. Every single dose of the vaccine, 300 ug of mutant IDH1 20-mer peptide, came with topical imiquimod. The starting material was PBMCs, obtained from a glioma patient whose treatment included an IDH1 peptide vaccine. This clonotype was sampled from a man aged 40-55 years with glioma. J is TRBJ1-2 and V is TRBV7-2; D unclear. CDR3 loop: CASSPWGYGYTF. CDR3 nucleotides: TGTGCCAGCAGCCCGTGGGGCTATGGCTACACCTTC.